This TCR beta chain was recorded in a study of PD-1 blockade in mismatch repair-deficient tumors. The TCR-sequenced patients were three responders to pembrolizumab. Assay: immunoSEQ multiplex PCR; the TCRdb copy retains only in-frame clones and omits some. The sample shows 120,000 or so clones, about 90% of them seen only once. Germline assignment: CDR1 SGHNT and CDR2 YYREEE (reference sequence). Germline trimming cut 4 bases from V and 6 bases from J; bases unmatched to any gene: 4. CDR3 length: 12 residues. The clonotype was recovered from an adult with mismatch repair-deficient cancer. This chain uses TRBV5-4 with TRBJ2-7, with TRBD1 matching over 7 bases. The sequences come from peripheral blood, collected about 17 months after starting pembrolizumab. CDR3 nucleotide sequence: TGTGCCAGCAGCCAGAACAGGGGCGAGCAGTACTTC. Amino acid sequence: CASSQNRGEQYF.